Listed below are T cell receptor beta chains from one sample, sequenced in a study of radiation and T cells in renal cell carcinoma. Clones were sequenced by immunoSEQ multiplex PCR, and TCRdb holds only the in-frame ones, with some missing. This sample has 70,000 to 100,000 clones; 82% occur once, and the top ten carry 5% to 8%. The sequences come from blood, collected from a patient whose treatment included radiotherapy and nephrectomy. All receptors come from a man aged 55 to 70 with renal cell carcinoma. The CDR3 runs from the conserved cysteine through the conserved F or W. Part of the rows lack a size; the others show once, few, many or a class for expanded clones.

V gene,clone size,J gene,CDR3 protein
TRBV10-3,-,TRBJ2-7,CAIRSTREVTEQYF
TRBV10-3,few,TRBJ2-1,CAISESDSGRAYNEQFF
TRBV9,-,TRBJ2-3,CASSVASGGTDTQYF
TRBV5-1,-,TRBJ2-7,CASSFGQGFGEQYF
TRBV7-9,-,TRBJ2-1,CASSPKVRISYNEQFF
TRBV19,once,TRBJ1-1,CASSIAGLNTEAFF
TRBV10-1,-,TRBJ2-1,CASSAGTGTVYNEQFF
TRBV5-6,-,TRBJ2-7,CASSLSSYEQYF
TRBV7-9,-,TRBJ2-1,CASSPAGGANEQFF
TRBV11-2,-,TRBJ2-3,CASSFRVDGTDTQYF
TRBV4-1,-,TRBJ1-2,CASSQDAGPYYGYTF
TRBV27,-,TRBJ2-7,CASSAPGQATYEQYF